This TCR beta chain was documented in a study of blood T cell repertoires in COVID-19. Study details: Sites across the United States, Italy and Spain contributed samples from acute and convalescent COVID-19.

The protocol was immunoSEQ multiplex PCR, while the TCRdb copy is restricted to in-frame clones and leaves out a portion. The sample holds 140,000 to 150,000 clones, roughly 90% seen once. Germline values: CDR1 SEHNR, CDR2 FQNEAQ (reference sequence). The CDR3 is made up of 18 amino acids. Unmatched junction bases numbered 15, after V lost 5 bases and J lost 4 bases. The sequence was collected from a human donor in a cohort sampled during active COVID-19. The sequencing sample was made of peripheral blood. The chain recombines TRBV7-9 with TRBJ2-2; TRBD1 aligns across 8 bases. The CDR3, as DNA: TGTGCCAGCAGCCCAGAACAAGTCGGACAGGGCTTCACCGGGGAGCTGTTTTTT. This sequence encodes CASSPEQVGQGFTGELFF.